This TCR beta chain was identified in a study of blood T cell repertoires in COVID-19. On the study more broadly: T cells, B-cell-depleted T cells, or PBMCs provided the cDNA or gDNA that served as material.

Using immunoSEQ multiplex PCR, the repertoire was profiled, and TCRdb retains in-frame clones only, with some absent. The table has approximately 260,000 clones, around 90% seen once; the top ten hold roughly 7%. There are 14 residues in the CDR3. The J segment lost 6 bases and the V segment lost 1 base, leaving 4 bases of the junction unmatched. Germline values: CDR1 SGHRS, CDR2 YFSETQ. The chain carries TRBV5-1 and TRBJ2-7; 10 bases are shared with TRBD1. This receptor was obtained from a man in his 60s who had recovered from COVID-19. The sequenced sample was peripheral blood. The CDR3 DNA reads TGCGCCAGCAGCTTGTATGGGACAGGGGTCGAGCAGTACGTC. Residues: CASSLYGTGVEQYV.